This T cell receptor (beta chain) was found in a study of regulatory T cells in long-lasting Graves disease. Many counts were recorded for this clonotype. TCR beta libraries were built with iRepertoire HTBI primers and Arm-PCR of CDR3 regions. One entry per CDR3 protein, called by TCRdb with MiXCR from the multiplex PCR reads. The sample yields roughly 560,000 distinct CDR3 sequences, about 12% seen once. Time point reported: newly diagnosed GD, antithyroid drugs for less than 3 months. The TCR library was made from RNA that had been extracted from PBMCs in TRIzol. Trimming removed 3 bases at V and 5 bases at J, with 11 bases between. The CDR3 is 13 amino acids. These data were also reused for a study on T cells in Graves' hyperthyroidism and ophthalmopathy.

The sequence was obtained from a woman aged 25 to 39 with Graves disease. V gene TRBV12-3 or TRBV12-4 combines with J gene TRBJ2-7, with D perhaps matching TRBD1 or TRBD2 (5 bases each). The sequencing here drew on peripheral blood mononuclear cells (PBMCs), taken at new diagnosis, from a patient treated with antithyroid drugs. In DNA, the CDR3 is TGTGCCAGCAGTTTGCGAGGGGACCACGAGCAGTACTTC. It yields the protein CASSLRGDHEQYF.